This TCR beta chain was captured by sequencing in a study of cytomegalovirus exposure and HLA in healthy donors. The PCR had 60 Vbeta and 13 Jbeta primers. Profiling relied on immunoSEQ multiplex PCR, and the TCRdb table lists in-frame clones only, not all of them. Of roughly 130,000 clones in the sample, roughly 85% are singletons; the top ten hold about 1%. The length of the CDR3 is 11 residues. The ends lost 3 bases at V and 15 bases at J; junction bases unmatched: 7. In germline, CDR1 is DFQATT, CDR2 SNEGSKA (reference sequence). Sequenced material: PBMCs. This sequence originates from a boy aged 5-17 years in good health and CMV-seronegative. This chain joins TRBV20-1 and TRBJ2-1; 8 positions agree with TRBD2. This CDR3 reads CSARGLGSPFF. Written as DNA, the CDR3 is TGCAGTGCTAGGGGACTAGGAAGTCCGTTCTTC.